This record looks at one TCR beta chain sequence and its context. It has no known antigen specificity. Per-nucleotide qualities are absent, and no much larger clonotype sits a single base away. The CDR3, from cysteine to phenylalanine, totals 16 residues. The CDR3 DNA has 48 bases and is translated from base 1. Here V drops 1 base and J drops 4 bases, and the junction holds 5 bases not matched to any gene. CDR1 and CDR2 (MNHEY, SMNVEV) derive from the germline V gene (reference sequence). This sample stems from a study of shared clonotypes between healthy human individuals (dated by TCRdb to between 2020 and 2021). Study-wide context: Three men and a couple of women, aged 18 to 49 years, made up the cohort. Per donor, leukapheresis produced somewhere between about 0.94 and 8.9 billion PBMCs. For each donor, three plates each were used for CD4 naive and CD4 memory, two plates were used for CD8 naive, and one plate was used for CD8 memory. Different laboratories and diverse techniques were used to prepare libraries and sequence TCR repertoires, to increase sequencing depth and limit assay-specific biases. To estimate repertoire size and how much clonotype sharing occurs between individuals, the study deeply sequenced the blood TCR repertoires of five or six healthy adults.

The paper's findings and limits, for the study overall: Estimated clonotype richness was generally larger for naive than for memory subsets. Compared with non-shared clonotypes, the clonotypes found in all four sorted-subset donors had higher generation probabilities. Because the study included only a small number of donors, the genetic and exposure-history diversity represented was limited. Only blood was sampled, and tissue TCR repertoires likely differ from those in blood. Even with the large sequencing depth, rarefaction of the sorted-subset datasets indicated that sequencing was incomplete. Pairwise subsampling led to the expectation that sequencing depth would affect the degree of clonotype sharing among donors. Approximately 5% of naive CD4, 3.5% of naive CD8, around 2.3% of memory CD4, and 0.35% to 0.5% of memory CD8 clonotypes were shared across several donors.

TCR CDR3 regions were amplified from genomic DNA by multiplex PCR using the deep immunoSEQ assay. Genomic DNA extracted from each cell subset was distributed evenly over all wells of several immunoSEQ 96-well plates, and each plate served as one replicate. For sorted subsets, approximately 190 ng genomic DNA, equal to 30,000 to 35,000 T cell genomes, was loaded into each replicate PCR. Purified libraries were measured with a Qubit 3.0 fluorometer, size-checked on a Bioanalyzer 2100, and measured again with the KAPA Library Quantification kit. A separate single-read 150-cycle Illumina NextSeq 550 flow cell was used to sequence each immunoSEQ 96-well plate. Per the source publication's procedure: The immunoSEQ output contained only junctional sequences without quality scores, so filtering could not match that applied to full-length reads. To assign V/J genes and CDR3, sequences were annotated against IMGT germline references using PyIR, a Python wrapper for IgBLAST v1.9. Any read was removed if the V/J assignment was weak (E-value above 1e-6), the CDR3 was missing, or the read contained stop codons, out-of-frame junctions, or ambiguous translated residues. V3J clonotypes were defined as sequences sharing the same inferred V gene, J gene, and CDR3 amino acid sequence. The percentage overlap between two repertoires was calculated by dividing the number of shared unique clonotypes by the size of the smaller repertoire. RTK rarefaction, the Chao1 estimator, and Recon v2.1 estimates of unobserved clonotypes were used to assess repertoire richness. Generation probabilities for all TCRbeta clonotypes obtained by the gDNA method from four donors were computed using OLGA. Drawn from immuneACCESS, this table holds only the in-frame rearrangements with V and J called that TCRdb kept. Clones are partly lost; checked studies trace under half to an unresolved V gene and leave the rest unexplained. V and J calls and clone size come straight from that table; D and trimming were deduced from the DNA. The table for this sample lists 800,000 or so clones; about 96% of them were counted only once. The top ten constitute less than 0.25% of the sample.

CD8 naive samples were obtained by positive selection for CCR7 among CD45RO-negative cells, yielding a CD45RA+CCR7+ population from which TemRA cells were excluded. Donors were healthy HIV-negative adults with no recently reported acute infections or vaccinations. Only Caucasian adults living in Nashville, Tennessee, USA were represented among the donors. Blood was obtained by leukapheresis, after which PBMCs were separated by Ficoll-Histopaque density gradient centrifugation and cryopreserved in liquid nitrogen vapor phase. Analytical flow cytometry was used to check the purity and quantity of each magnetically sorted T cell population. Genomic DNA was isolated from every sorted fraction and measured by UV absorbance on a Nanodrop 2000c.

Sequenced input: naive CD8+ T cells sorted from blood. The cell subset or site label, as the study defines it: CD45RA+CCR7+. The chain links TRBV27 with TRBJ2-3; the junction holds 10 bases that match TRBD2. This sequence originates from a man aged 25 to 40 in good health. At the DNA level, the sequence is TGTGCCAGCAGTTTATTAGCGGGAGGATATCCAGATACGCAGTATTTT. Translation gives CASSLLAGGYPDTQYF.